The clone carrying this T cell receptor (beta chain) is a singleton in its sample. Single viable CD3+CD4+CD8-CD45RO+ cells were sorted as the memory CD4+ T cells. Profiled with immunoSEQ multiplex PCR; TCRdb holds only in-frame clones, not every one. Here the sample spans 56,000 or so clones, roughly 79% being singletons. Germline V gives CDR1 SQVTM, CDR2 ANQGSEA. V lost 3 bases, J lost 5 bases, and 4 bases stayed unmatched. The CDR3 sequence is 14 residues long. The data were taken from a study of memory CD4+ T cells and cytomegalovirus serostatus. The gene calls are TRBV29-1 and TRBJ2-4; TRBD1 agrees at 10 bases. Sequencing was carried out using memory CD4+ T cells from blood. This TCR came from an adult in good health and CMV-seronegative. DNA of the CDR3: TGCAGCGTTGATAGGGGACAGGGGCAAAACATTCAGTACTTC. Amino acid sequence: CSVDRGQGQNIQYF.